These T cell receptor beta chains were read from a single sample in a study of blood T cell repertoires in COVID-19. The method was immunoSEQ multiplex PCR; TCRdb's version includes in-frame clones alone and lacks a portion of them. The table includes about 260,000 clones, less than 90% detected once. Sequencing used peripheral blood. Receptor source: a man aged 55 to 70 who had recovered from COVID-19. CDR3s include the opening cysteine and the closing phenylalanine or tryptophan. The order of the fields is V gene, D gene, clone size, J gene, CDR3 DNA, CDR3 protein. A D gene is named only where the DNA matches it firmly. Some rows have no size entry. The others give once, few or many, or a class for an expanded clone.

>TRBV2|NA|few|TRBJ1-5
TGTGCCAGCAGGAAGGACGGACTTAGCAATCAGCCCCAGCATTTT
CASRKDGLSNQPQHF
>TRBV9|NA|NA|TRBJ1-6
TGTGCCAGCAGCGCCTTAGACTTCCTAGGCTCACCCCTCCACTTT
CASSALDFLGSPLHF
>TRBV27|NA|NA|TRBJ1-5
TGTGCCAGCAGGACTACAGGGAATCCTATAACCTATAGCAATCAGCCCCAGCATTTT
CASRTTGNPITYSNQPQHF
>TRBV19|NA|once|TRBJ2-7
TGTGCCAGTAGTACTGCGACAACTCTCTACGAGCAGTACTTC
CASSTATTLYEQYF
>TRBV7-6|TRBD1|NA|TRBJ2-7
TGTGCCAGCAGCCCGCGACCCTGGGACAGGGAAAATTACGAGCAGTACTTC
CASSPRPWDRENYEQYF
>TRBV6-1|TRBD1|NA|TRBJ2-7
TGTGCCAGCAGTGAATTCGCCAGGGGGCGATCAGGCGAGCAGTACTTC
CASSEFARGRSGEQYF
>TRBV3-1/TRBV3-2|NA|NA|TRBJ2-2
TGTGCCAGCAGCCACCTGGGTCGGAGGGACACCGGGGAGCTGTTTTTT
CASSHLGRRDTGELFF
>TRBV12-5|NA|NA|TRBJ2-7
TGTGCTAGTGGTTCCAGGGGATACGAGCAGTACTTC
CASGSRGYEQYF
>TRBV11-2|NA|NA|TRBJ1-3
TGTGCCAGCAGCCTACAGGGAAACACCATATATTTT
CASSLQGNTIYF
>TRBV7-9|NA|once|TRBJ1-4
TGTGCCAGCAGCTTAGGAACAGCTTCCACCTCAACTAATGAAAAACTGTTTTTT
CASSLGTASTSTNEKLFF